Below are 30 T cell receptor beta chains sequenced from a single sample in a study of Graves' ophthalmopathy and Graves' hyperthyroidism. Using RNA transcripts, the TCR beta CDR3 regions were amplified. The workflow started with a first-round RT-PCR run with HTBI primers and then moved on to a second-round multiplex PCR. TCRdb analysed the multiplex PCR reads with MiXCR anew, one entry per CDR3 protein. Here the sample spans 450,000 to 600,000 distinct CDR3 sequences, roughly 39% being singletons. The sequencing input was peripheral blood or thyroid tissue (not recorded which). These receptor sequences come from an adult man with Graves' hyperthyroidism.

CDR3 nucleotide sequence: TGTGCCACCAGTCCCCGGACAGGGATTCAGCCCCAGTACTTC. It encodes CATSPRTGIQPQYF. The V and J genes are TRBV7-9 and TRBJ2-5; 8 nucleotides match TRBD1. This CDR3 region has 14 residues. CDR1 and CDR2 (germline): SEHNR, FQNEAQ (reference sequence). Trimming took 10 bases from V and 9 from J; bases not matched to a gene: 16.

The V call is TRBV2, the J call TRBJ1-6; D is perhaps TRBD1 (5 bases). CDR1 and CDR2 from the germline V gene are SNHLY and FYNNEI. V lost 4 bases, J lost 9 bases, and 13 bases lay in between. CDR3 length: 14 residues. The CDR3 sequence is CASSVRQGGSPLHF. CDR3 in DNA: TGTGCCAGCAGTGTTCGGCAGGGAGGTTCACCCCTCCACTTT.

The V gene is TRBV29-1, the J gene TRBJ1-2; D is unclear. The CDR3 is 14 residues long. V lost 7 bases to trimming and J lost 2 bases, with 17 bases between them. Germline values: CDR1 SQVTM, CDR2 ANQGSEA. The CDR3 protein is CSGQGGRVNYGYTF. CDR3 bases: TGCAGCGGCCAAGGCGGCAGAGTAAACTATGGCTACACCTTC.

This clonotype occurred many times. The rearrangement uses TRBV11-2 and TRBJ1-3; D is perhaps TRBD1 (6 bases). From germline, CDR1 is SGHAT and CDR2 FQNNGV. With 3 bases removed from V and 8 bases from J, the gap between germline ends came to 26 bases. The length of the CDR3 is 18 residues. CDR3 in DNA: TGTGCCAGCAGCTTCGGAACAGGGCCAAGATGGACCCGGGACACCATATATTTT. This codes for CASSFGTGPRWTRDTIYF.

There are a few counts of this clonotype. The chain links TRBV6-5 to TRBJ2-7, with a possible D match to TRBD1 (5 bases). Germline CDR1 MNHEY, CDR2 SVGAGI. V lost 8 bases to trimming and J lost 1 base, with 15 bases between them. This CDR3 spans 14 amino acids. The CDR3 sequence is CASAAGGASYEQYF. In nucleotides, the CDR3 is TGTGCCAGCGCTGCTGGTGGGGCATCCTACGAGCAGTACTTC.

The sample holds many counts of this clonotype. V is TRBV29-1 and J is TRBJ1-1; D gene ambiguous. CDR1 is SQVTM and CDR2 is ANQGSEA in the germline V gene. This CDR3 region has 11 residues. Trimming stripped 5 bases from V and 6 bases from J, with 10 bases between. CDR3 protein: CSVIKFPEAFF. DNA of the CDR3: TGCAGCGTTATAAAGTTCCCTGAAGCTTTCTTT.

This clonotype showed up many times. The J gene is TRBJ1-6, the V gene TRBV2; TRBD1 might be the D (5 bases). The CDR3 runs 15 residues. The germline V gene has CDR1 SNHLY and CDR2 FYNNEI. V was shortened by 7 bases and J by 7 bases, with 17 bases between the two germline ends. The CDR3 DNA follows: TGTGCCAGCACAGCGGGGGATCGGAAAAATTCACCCCTCCACTTT. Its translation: CASTAGDRKNSPLHF.

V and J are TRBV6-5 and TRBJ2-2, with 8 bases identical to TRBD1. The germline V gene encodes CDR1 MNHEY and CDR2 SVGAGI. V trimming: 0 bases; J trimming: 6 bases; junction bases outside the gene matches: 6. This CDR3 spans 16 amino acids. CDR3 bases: TGTGCCAGCAGTTACTCCGACAGGGGTGATGCCGGGGAGCTGTTTTTT. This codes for CASSYSDRGDAGELFF.

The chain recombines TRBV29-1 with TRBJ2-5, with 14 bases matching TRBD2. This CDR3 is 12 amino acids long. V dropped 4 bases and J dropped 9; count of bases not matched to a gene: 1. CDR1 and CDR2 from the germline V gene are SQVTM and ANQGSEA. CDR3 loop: CSVGGLAGAQYF. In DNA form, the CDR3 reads TGCAGCGTTGGGGGACTAGCGGGGGCCCAGTACTTC.

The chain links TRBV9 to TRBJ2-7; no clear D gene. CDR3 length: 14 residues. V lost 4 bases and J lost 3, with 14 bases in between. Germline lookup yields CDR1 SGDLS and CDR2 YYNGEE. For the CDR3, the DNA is TGTGCCAGCAGCCCACGACAACGCGACTACGAGCAGTACTTC. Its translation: CASSPRQRDYEQYF.

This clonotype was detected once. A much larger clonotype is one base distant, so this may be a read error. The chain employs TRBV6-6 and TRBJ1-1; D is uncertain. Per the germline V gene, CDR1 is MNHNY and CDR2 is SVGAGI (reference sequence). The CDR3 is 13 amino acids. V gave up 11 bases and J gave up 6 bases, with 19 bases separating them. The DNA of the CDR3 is TGTGCCGGCTGGAAGTTAACGGGAGCTGAAGCTTTCTTT. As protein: CAGWKLTGAEAFF.

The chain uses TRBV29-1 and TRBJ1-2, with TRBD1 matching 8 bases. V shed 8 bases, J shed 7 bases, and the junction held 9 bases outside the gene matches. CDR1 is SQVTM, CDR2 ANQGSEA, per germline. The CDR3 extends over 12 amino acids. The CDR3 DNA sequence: TGCAGCCAAGATGGGGACAGGTCTGGCTACACCTTC. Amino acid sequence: CSQDGDRSGYTF.

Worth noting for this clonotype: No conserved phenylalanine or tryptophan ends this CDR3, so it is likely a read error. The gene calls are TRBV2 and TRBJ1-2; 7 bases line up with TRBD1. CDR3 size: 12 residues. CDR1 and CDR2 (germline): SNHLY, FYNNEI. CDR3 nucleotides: TGTGCCAGCGACAGGGTGAACTGTGGCTACACCCTC. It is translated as CASDRVNCGYTL.

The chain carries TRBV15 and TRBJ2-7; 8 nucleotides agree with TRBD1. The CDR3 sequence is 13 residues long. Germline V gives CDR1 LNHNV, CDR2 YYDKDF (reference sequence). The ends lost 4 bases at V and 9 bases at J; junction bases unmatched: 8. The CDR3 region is CATSMTGVSGQYF. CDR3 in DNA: TGTGCCACCAGCATGACAGGGGTCAGCGGGCAGTACTTC.

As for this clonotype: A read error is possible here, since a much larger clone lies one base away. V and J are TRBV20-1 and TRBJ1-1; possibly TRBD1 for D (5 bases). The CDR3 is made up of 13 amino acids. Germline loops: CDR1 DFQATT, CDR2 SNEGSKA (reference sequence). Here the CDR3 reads CRAGKGLNTEAFF. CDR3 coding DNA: TGCAGAGCTGGGAAGGGGTTGAACACTGAAGCTTTCTTT.

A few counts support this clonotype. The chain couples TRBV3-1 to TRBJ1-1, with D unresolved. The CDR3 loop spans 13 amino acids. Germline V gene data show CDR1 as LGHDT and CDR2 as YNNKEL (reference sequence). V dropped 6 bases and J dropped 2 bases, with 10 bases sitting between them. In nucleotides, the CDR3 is TGTGCCAGCAGACCGGCCGAAAACACTGAAGCTTTCTTT. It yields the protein CASRPAENTEAFF.

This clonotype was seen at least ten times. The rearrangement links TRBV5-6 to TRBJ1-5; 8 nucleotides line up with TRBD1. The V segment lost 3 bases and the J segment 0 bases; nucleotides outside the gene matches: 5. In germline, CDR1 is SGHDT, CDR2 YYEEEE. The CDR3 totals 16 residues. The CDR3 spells CASSSGTGDSNQPQHF. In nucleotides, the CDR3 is TGTGCCAGCAGCTCAGGGACAGGAGATAGCAATCAGCCCCAGCATTTT.

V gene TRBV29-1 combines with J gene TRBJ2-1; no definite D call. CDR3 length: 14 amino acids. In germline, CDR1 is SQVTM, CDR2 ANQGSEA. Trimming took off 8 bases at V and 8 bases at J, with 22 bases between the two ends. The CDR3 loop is CSSFGPAPGDEQFF. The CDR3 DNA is TGCAGCTCCTTCGGACCAGCCCCTGGGGATGAGCAGTTCTTC.

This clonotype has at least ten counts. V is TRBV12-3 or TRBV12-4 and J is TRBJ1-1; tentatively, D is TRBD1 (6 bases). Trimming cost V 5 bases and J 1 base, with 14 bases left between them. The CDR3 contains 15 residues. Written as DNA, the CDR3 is TGTGCCAGCAGTCCCGGGGGGGCGCGGAACACTGAAGCTTTCTTT. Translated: CASSPGGARNTEAFF.

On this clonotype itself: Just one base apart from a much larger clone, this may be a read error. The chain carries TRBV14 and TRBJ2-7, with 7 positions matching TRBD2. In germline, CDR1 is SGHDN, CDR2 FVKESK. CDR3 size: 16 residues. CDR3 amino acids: CASSHPWGGSSYEQHF. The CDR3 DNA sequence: TGTGCCAGCAGCCATCCCTGGGGGGGGAGCTCCTACGAGCAGCACTTC. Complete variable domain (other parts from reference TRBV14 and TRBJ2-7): EAGVTQFPSHSVIEKGQTVTLRCDPISGHDNLYWYRRVMGKEIKFLLHFVKESKQDESGMPNNRFLAERTGGTYSTLKVQPAELEDSGVYFCASSHPWGGSSYEQHFGPGTRLTVT.

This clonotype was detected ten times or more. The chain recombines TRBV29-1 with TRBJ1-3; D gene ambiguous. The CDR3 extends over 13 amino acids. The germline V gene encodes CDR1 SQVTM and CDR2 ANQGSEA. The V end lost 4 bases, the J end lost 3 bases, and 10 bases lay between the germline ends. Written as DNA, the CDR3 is TGCAGCGTTGCTAAAGCCGTTGGAAACACCATATATTTT. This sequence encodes CSVAKAVGNTIYF.

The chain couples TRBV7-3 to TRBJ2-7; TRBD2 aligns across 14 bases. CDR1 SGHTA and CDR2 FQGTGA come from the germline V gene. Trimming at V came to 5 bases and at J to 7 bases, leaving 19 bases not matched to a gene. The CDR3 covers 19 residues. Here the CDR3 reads CASSLRGFGGLAGVSEQYF. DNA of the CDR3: TGTGCCAGCAGCCTCAGGGGCTTCGGGGGACTAGCGGGAGTCTCTGAGCAGTACTTC.

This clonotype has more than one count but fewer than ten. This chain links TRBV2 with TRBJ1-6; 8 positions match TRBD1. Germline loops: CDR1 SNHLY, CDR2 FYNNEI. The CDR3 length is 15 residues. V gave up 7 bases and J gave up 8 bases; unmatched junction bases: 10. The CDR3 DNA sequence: TGTGCCAGCAAAGAAGACAGGGGACGGGATTCACCCCTCCACTTT. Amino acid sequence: CASKEDRGRDSPLHF. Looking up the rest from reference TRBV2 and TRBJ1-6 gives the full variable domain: EPEVTQTPSHQVTQMGQEVILRCVPISNHLYFYWYRQILGQKVEFLVSFYNNEISEKSEIFDDQFSVERPDGSNFTLKIRSTKLEDSAMYFCASKEDRGRDSPLHFGNGTRLTVT.

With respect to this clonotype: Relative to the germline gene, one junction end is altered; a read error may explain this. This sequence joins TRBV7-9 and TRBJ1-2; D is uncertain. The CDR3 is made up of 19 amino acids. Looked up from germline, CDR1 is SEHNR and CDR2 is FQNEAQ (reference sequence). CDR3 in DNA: TGCACCAGCAGCCAAGAGCTCTCCGCGTTCATAGCGATTAACTATGGCTACACCTTC. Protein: CTSSQELSAFIAINYGYTF.

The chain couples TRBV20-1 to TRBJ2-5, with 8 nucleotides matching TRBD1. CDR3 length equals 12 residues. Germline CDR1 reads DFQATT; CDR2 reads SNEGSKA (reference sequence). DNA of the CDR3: TGCAGCCCCGGACAGGGTGGGGAGACCCAGTACTTC. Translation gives CSPGQGGETQYF.

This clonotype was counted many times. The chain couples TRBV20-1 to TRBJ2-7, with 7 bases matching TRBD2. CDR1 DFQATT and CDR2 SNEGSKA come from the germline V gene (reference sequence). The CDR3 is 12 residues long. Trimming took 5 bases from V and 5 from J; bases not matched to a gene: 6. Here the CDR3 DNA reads TGCAGTGCTTCGGGACTACGAAACGAGCAGTACTTC. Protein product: CSASGLRNEQYF.

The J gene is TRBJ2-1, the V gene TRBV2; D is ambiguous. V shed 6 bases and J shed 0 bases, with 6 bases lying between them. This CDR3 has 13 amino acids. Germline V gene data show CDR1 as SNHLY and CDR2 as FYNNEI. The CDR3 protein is CASRKGSYNEQFF. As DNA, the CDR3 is TGTGCCAGCAGAAAGGGCTCCTACAATGAGCAGTTCTTC.

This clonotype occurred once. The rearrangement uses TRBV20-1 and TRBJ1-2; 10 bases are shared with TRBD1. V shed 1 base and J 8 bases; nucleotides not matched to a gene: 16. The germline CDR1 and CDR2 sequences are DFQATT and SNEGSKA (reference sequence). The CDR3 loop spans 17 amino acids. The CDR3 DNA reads TGCAGTGCTAGAGCCCGCGGGACAGGGGCAATTTTGGGAGGCTACACCTTC. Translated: CSARARGTGAILGGYTF.

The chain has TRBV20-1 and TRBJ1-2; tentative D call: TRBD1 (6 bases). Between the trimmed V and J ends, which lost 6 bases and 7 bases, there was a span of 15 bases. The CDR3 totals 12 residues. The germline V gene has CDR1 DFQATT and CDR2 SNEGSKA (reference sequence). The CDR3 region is CSASSQGSGYTF. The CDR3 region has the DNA TGCAGTGCCAGCAGTCAGGGGTCTGGCTACACCTTC.

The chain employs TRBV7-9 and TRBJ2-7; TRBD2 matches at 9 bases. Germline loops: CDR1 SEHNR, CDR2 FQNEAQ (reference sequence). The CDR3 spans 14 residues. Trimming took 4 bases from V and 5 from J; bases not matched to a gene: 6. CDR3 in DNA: TGTGCCAGCAGCTCCTTAGCGGGAGACGACGAGCAGTACTTC. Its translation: CASSSLAGDDEQYF.